This paragraph covers one TCR beta chain sequence. Its specific antigen is unknown. No quality values exist for individual bases; no much larger clone is one base distant. Participants in the prospective study were enrolled through a virtual design, were aged about 18 to 100 years, and lived in approximately 25 United States geographic areas. To assign participants to cohorts, the prospective study relied on clinical history that participants themselves reported in a screening survey and a study questionnaire. Recovered participants in ImmuneRACE Cohort 3 were defined by two consecutive negative NP/OP PCR tests, clearance by a healthcare professional, or resolution of symptoms. In the prospective study, mobile phlebotomists collected whole blood, serum and a nasopharyngeal or oropharyngeal swab from each participant. Participants in the prospective study had the option to provide additional blood draws and questionnaires over a roughly two-month period. Prospective study blood samples were shipped either frozen or at room temperature before DNA extraction.

TCRbeta CDR3 regions were amplified from genomic DNA by means of the immunoSEQ Assay, a bias-controlled multiplex PCR. Per the source publication's procedure: Within the assay, amplification of reference gene primers was used to estimate how many nucleated cells each sample contained. To quantify the absolute abundance of each unique TCRbeta CDR3 rearrangement, sequence reads were collapsed and filtered. Productive Simpson clonality was computed per sample as the square root of Simpson's diversity index over productive rearrangements. The table was pulled from immuneACCESS by TCRdb, which kept in-frame rearrangements only. Such tables lose some clones; where checked, under half of the loss comes from unresolved V genes, and the rest has no known cause. V and J calls and clone size follow that table, whereas D and trimming were derived from the DNA. This sample lists hundreds of thousands of clones; about 90% were detected once. The top ten hold approximately 0.99% of the sample.

The CDR3, from cysteine to phenylalanine, totals 14 residues. The entry retains the CDR3 DNA only, 42 bases that are in frame from base 1. Relative to germline, V is 0 bases shorter and J is 6 bases shorter, with 11 bases between their ends. CDR1 and CDR2, looked up from the germline V gene, are SNHLY and FYNNEI. The entry originates in a study of blood T cell repertoires in COVID-19 (dated by TCRdb to between 2020 and 2021). Regarding the study in general: Samples covering the acute and convalescent phases of COVID-19 were provided by collaborators in the United States, Italy and Spain. The material from the prospective study consisted of cDNA or gDNA derived from T cells, B-cell-depleted T cells, or PBMCs. Deeply sampled blood TCRbeta repertoires from subjects exposed to, actively infected with, or recovered from COVID-19 were included in the dataset. The repertoires were released in a freely available public database meant as a resource for research on the immune response to SARS-CoV-2. The samples were drawn from two sources: the first 160 participants of the ongoing ImmuneRACE study, and 1,200 or so subjects contributed by 6 global collaborators. A de-identified subject ID, COVID-19 status, age in years and sex were almost always included in the sample metadata. Where HLA class I and class II types were available, the types were taken from metadata supplied by the sample provider, not from assay-based typing.

Results and caveats for the whole study, not just this receptor: How much clinical and demographic metadata was included differed by source and by participant, and the metadata was provided uncurated.

The sequence came from a woman aged 25 to 39 who had recovered from COVID-19. The chain was built from TRBV2 and TRBJ1-2; matching of 5 bases hints at TRBD1 as the D gene. The sequenced material came from PBMCs or T cells enriched from blood (not recorded which). The DNA sequence is TGTGCCAGCAGTGAAGCGCAGGGCCCCGATGGCTACACCTTC. Translated, it reads CASSEAQGPDGYTF.